These 25 T cell receptor beta chains were all obtained from the same sample, sequenced in a study of blood T cell repertoires in COVID-19. Profiled with immunoSEQ multiplex PCR; TCRdb holds only in-frame clones, not every one. The repertoire holds 150,000 to 200,000 clones, with over 85% as singletons. Input material: peripheral blood. These receptors all stem from a woman aged 45-59 years with acute or convalescent COVID-19.

The chain recombines TRBV27 with TRBJ2-1, with TRBD2 matching over 8 bases. From germline, CDR1 is MNHEY and CDR2 SMNVEV (reference sequence). This CDR3 spans 15 amino acids. V was pared by 8 bases and J by 6 bases, with 12 bases of the junction left unmatched. CDR3 bases: TGTGCCAGCTATTTCCTCGCGGGGGGAATCAATGAGCAGTTCTTC. Its translation is CASYFLAGGINEQFF.

The V gene is TRBV19, the J gene TRBJ1-5; 8 bases fit TRBD1. Germline CDR1 reads LNHDA; CDR2 reads SQIVND (reference sequence). The CDR3 totals 15 residues. With V trimmed by 1 base and J by 5 bases, 4 bases remained unmatched. Here the CDR3 reads CASSIGRGLDQPQHF. Here the CDR3 DNA reads TGTGCCAGTAGTATAGGCAGGGGGCTCGATCAGCCCCAGCATTTT.

The rearrangement links TRBV29-1 to TRBJ1-1; 8 bases are a match to TRBD1. Germline loops: CDR1 SQVTM, CDR2 ANQGSEA. This CDR3 is 16 amino acids long. Trimming took 7 bases from V and 3 from J; bases not matched to a gene: 16. The CDR3 bases are TGCAGCGCCGACAGGGGAAAGGGGCTTGGGGACACTGAAGCTTTCTTT. This encodes CSADRGKGLGDTEAFF.

The V and J genes are TRBV7-8 and TRBJ1-3; maybe TRBD1 (6 bases). V was shortened by 0 bases and J by 10 bases, with 16 bases between the two germline ends. The length of the CDR3 is 15 residues. Looked up from germline, CDR1 is SGHVS and CDR2 is FQNEAQ. CDR3 coding DNA: TGTGCCAGCAGCTTAGCGTCCAGGGGATCGGGAACCATATATTTT. It is translated as CASSLASRGSGTIYF. Combining the CDR3 with reference TRBV7-8 and TRBJ1-3 gives the whole variable domain GAGVSQSPRYKVAKRGQDVALRCDPISGHVSLFWYQQALGQGPEFLTYFQNEAQLDKSGLPSDRFFAERPEGSVSTLKIQRTQQEDSAVYLCASSLASRGSGTIYFGEGSWLTVV.

This sequence joins TRBV18 and TRBJ1-1; D might be TRBD1 (5 bases). Germline values: CDR1 KGHSH, CDR2 LQKENI. V was shortened by 2 bases and J by 1 base, with 11 bases between the two germline ends. The CDR3 runs 15 residues. The CDR3 here is CASSPTGGRNTEAFF. The CDR3, as DNA: TGTGCCAGCTCACCAACGGGGGGAAGGAACACTGAAGCTTTCTTT.

This clone was found once. The chain couples TRBV10-1 to TRBJ1-2; a weak D match, TRBD1 (6 bases). With 1 base removed from V and 3 bases from J, the gap between germline ends came to 6 bases. The germline CDR1 and CDR2 sequences are WNHNN and SYGVQD (reference sequence). The CDR3 runs to 13 residues. The CDR3: CASSEYRDYGYTF. CDR3 nucleotides: TGCGCCAGCAGTGAGTACAGGGACTATGGCTACACCTTC.

CDR3 coding DNA: TGTGCCAGCAGCCTTAGCAGGGTAGAAAATAATTCACCCCTCCACTTT. Translated, it gives CASSLSRVENNSPLHF. The chain carries TRBV7-2 and TRBJ1-6; possible D gene TRBD1, 5 bases. The CDR3 extends over 16 amino acids. With 5 bases removed from V and 5 bases from J, the gap between germline ends came to 16 bases. CDR1 is SGHTA and CDR2 is FQGNSA in the germline V gene.

This clone appeared once. The chain is built from TRBV28 and TRBJ2-3; D is perhaps TRBD2 (5 bases). Germline loops: CDR1 MDHEN, CDR2 SYDVKM. V was pared by 7 bases and J by 0 bases, with 20 bases between. The CDR3 length is 17 residues. The CDR3 nucleotides read TGTGCCAGCATCTTATCGGGCGATCGGGGAAGCACAGATACGCAGTATTTT. Translation: CASILSGDRGSTDTQYF.

V is TRBV7-2 and J is TRBJ1-1; D gene unclear. V dropped 1 base and J dropped 0 bases, with 12 bases sitting between them. CDR3 size: 16 residues. Germline V gene data show CDR1 as SGHTA and CDR2 as FQGNSA. CDR3 in amino acids: CASSLEPLGLNTEAFF. As DNA, the CDR3 is TGTGCCAGCAGCTTAGAGCCCCTCGGTCTGAACACTGAAGCTTTCTTT.

The chain couples TRBV18 to TRBJ1-6; a weak D match, TRBD1 (6 bases). Trimming stripped 4 bases from V and 5 bases from J, with 12 bases between. This CDR3 comprises 15 residues. The germline V gene has CDR1 KGHSH and CDR2 LQKENI. CDR3 amino acids: CASSLQGYDNSPLHF. The CDR3 region has the DNA TGTGCCAGCTCACTACAGGGTTATGATAATTCACCCCTCCACTTT.

This chain connects TRBV27 to TRBJ2-1; 7 bases are a match to TRBD2. With V trimmed by 3 bases and J by 6 bases, 5 bases remained unmatched. This CDR3 is 14 amino acids long. CDR1 is MNHEY and CDR2 is SMNVEV in the germline V gene (reference sequence). The CDR3 bases are TGTGCCAGCAGTTTCTCCTGGGAGGGCAATGAGCAGTTCTTC. Protein: CASSFSWEGNEQFF.

This chain joins TRBV10-3 and TRBJ2-5; a weak D match, TRBD2 (6 bases). Germline values: CDR1 ENHRY, CDR2 SYGVKD. The CDR3 has 13 amino acids. V was clipped by 5 bases and J by 3 bases, with 10 bases between them. CDR3 in amino acids: CAISFGTEETQYF. As DNA, the CDR3 is TGTGCCATCAGTTTCGGGACTGAAGAGACCCAGTACTTC.

The chain links TRBV11-3 to TRBJ2-1; TRBD2 aligns across 9 bases. Germline CDR1 SGHNT, CDR2 YENEEA. The CDR3 runs 15 residues. With 5 bases clipped from V and 5 bases from J, the junction kept 7 bases outside the gene matches. In nucleotides, the CDR3 is TGTGCCAGCAGCCCCCGGCTAGCGGGAAACAATGAGCAGTTCTTC. It yields the protein CASSPRLAGNNEQFF. Complete variable domain (other parts from reference TRBV11-3 and TRBJ2-1): EAGVVQSPRYKIIEKKQPVAFWCNPISGHNTLYWYLQNLGQGPELLIRYENEEAVDDSQLPKDRFSAERLKGVDSTLKIQPAELGDSAVYLCASSPRLAGNNEQFFGPGTRLTVL.

The chain carries TRBV7-9 and TRBJ2-7; a possible D gene is TRBD2 (5 bases). Per the germline V gene, CDR1 is SEHNR and CDR2 is FQNEAQ (reference sequence). This CDR3 is 12 amino acids long. V was shortened by 2 bases and J by 4 bases, with 6 bases between the two germline ends. The CDR3 sequence is CASSLRDYEQYF. CDR3 DNA: TGTGCCAGCAGCTTACGGGATTACGAGCAGTACTTC.

The J gene is TRBJ1-2, the V gene TRBV12-3 or TRBV12-4; 7 nucleotides agree with TRBD1. This CDR3 comprises 13 residues. V shed 6 bases, J shed 3 bases, and the junction held 4 bases outside the gene matches. The CDR3 spells CASSYDRDYGYTF. The CDR3 coding sequence is TGTGCCAGCAGCTACGACAGGGACTATGGCTACACCTTC.

CDR3 DNA: TGTGCCAGCAGTTCTGTGACTTTTGCATCTAAATACGAGCAGTACTTC. Its protein product is CASSSVTFASKYEQYF. The chain is built from TRBV28 and TRBJ2-7; unclear D gene. The V and J ends lost 4 bases and 4 bases respectively, with 20 bases between them. Germline lookup yields CDR1 MDHEN and CDR2 SYDVKM. The CDR3 is made up of 16 amino acids.

This chain joins TRBV28 and TRBJ2-1; a possible D gene is TRBD2 (6 bases). There are 15 residues in the CDR3. The V gene lost 6 bases and the J gene lost 9 bases, with 21 bases spanning the gap. Germline V gene data show CDR1 as MDHEN and CDR2 as SYDVKM. The chain's CDR3 is CASSPRRAPSLEQFF. The CDR3 DNA is TGTGCCAGCAGCCCAAGGAGGGCCCCGTCGCTTGAGCAGTTCTTC.

The chain is built from TRBV15 and TRBJ2-7; the D is unclear. The CDR3 consists of 14 residues. The germline gives CDR1 LNHNV, CDR2 YYDKDF (reference sequence). V was trimmed by 4 bases and J by 0 bases, leaving 10 bases between them. The CDR3 sequence is CATSTRKSSYEQYF. DNA for the CDR3: TGTGCCACCAGCACTAGGAAGAGCTCCTACGAGCAGTACTTC.

The CDR3 coding sequence is TGTGCCAGCTCACCATCCCAGGGACACTACAATGAGCAGTTCTTC. Protein: CASSPSQGHYNEQFF. The chain joins TRBV18 to TRBJ2-1; D possibly corresponds to TRBD1 (6 bases). This CDR3 comprises 15 residues. Per the germline V gene, CDR1 is KGHSH and CDR2 is LQKENI. Between the trimmed V and J ends, which lost 2 bases and 3 bases, there was a span of 11 bases.

The chain employs TRBV30 and TRBJ1-1; D might be TRBD1 (5 bases). In germline, CDR1 is GTSNPN, CDR2 SVGIG (reference sequence). V lost 0 bases and J lost 4, with 9 bases in between. This CDR3 has 13 residues. The CDR3 loop reads CAWSVGRATEAFF. In DNA form, the CDR3 reads TGTGCCTGGAGTGTTGGCAGGGCCACTGAAGCTTTCTTT.

This clone has only one observation. The chain is built from TRBV27 and TRBJ2-5, with 11 nucleotides matching TRBD1. Looked up from germline, CDR1 is MNHEY and CDR2 is SMNVEV (reference sequence). J was trimmed by 9 bases and V by 5 bases; bases with no gene match: 5. The length of the CDR3 is 13 residues. CDR3 sequence: CASSRGQGDPQYF. DNA for the CDR3: TGTGCCAGCAGTAGGGGACAGGGGGACCCCCAGTACTTC.

This sequence joins TRBV2 and TRBJ2-2; 7 bases map to TRBD2. V shed 7 bases, J shed 7 bases, and the junction held 6 bases outside the gene matches. The V gene's germline CDR1 is SNHLY and CDR2 FYNNEI. CDR3 length equals 13 residues. The CDR3 region has the DNA TGTGCCAGCACCGAGCGGGATAACGGGGAGCTGTTTTTT. This gives the protein CASTERDNGELFF.

The chain carries TRBV5-6 and TRBJ2-2; tentatively, D is TRBD2 (5 bases). Trimming cost V 4 bases and J 6 bases, with 10 bases left between them. The CDR3 length is 13 residues. CDR1 is SGHDT, CDR2 YYEEEE, per germline. CDR3 protein: CASSVGRAGELFF. Here the CDR3 DNA reads TGTGCCAGCAGCGTCGGGCGGGCCGGGGAGCTGTTTTTT.

This chain connects TRBV24-1 to TRBJ1-5; TRBD1 might be the D (5 bases). CDR1 is KGHDR, CDR2 SFDVKD, per germline. V lost 4 bases to trimming and J lost 9 bases, with 18 bases between them. There are 15 residues in the CDR3. CDR3 amino acids: CATSDAGTSGGPQHF. CDR3 in DNA: TGTGCCACCAGTGACGCCGGGACCTCGGGGGGGCCCCAGCATTTT.

This chain joins TRBV6-5 and TRBJ1-1, with D tentatively TRBD1 (6 bases). The CDR3 loop spans 13 amino acids. Trimming stripped 7 bases from V and 5 bases from J, with 14 bases between. CDR1 is MNHEY, CDR2 SVGAGI, per germline. CDR3 sequence: CASIAGVRTEAFF. The CDR3 bases are TGTGCCAGCATAGCAGGGGTTAGAACTGAAGCTTTCTTT.